This TCR beta chain was profiled in a study of regulatory T cells in long-lasting Graves disease. Study-level points and caveats: Thyroid tissue was not sampled; only peripheral blood was.

This clonotype was recorded at least ten times. Its target is not known. CDR1 DFQATT and CDR2 SNEGSKA come from the germline V gene (reference sequence). The CDR3 extends over 13 amino acids. The V end lost 7 bases, the J end lost 1 base, and 12 bases lay between the germline ends. Both iRepertoire HTBI primers and Arm-PCR of CDR3 regions were used to build the TCR beta libraries. MiXCR was run by TCRdb on the multiplex PCR reads, yielding one entry per CDR3 protein. The profile shows over 200,000 distinct CDR3 sequences, 15% to 20% of them singletons. Time point here: newly diagnosed GD, antithyroid drugs for less than 3 months. From PBMCs, RNA was extracted and then used to make the TCR library. The sample also formed part of further work on T cells in Graves' hyperthyroidism and ophthalmopathy.

V usage is TRBV20-1 and J usage is TRBJ2-3; no definite D call. The sequenced sample was peripheral blood mononuclear cells (PBMCs), obtained at new diagnosis, from a patient treated with antithyroid drugs. The clonotype comes from a woman in her twenties or thirties with Graves disease. In nucleotides, the CDR3 is TGCAGTGTTGCCCCTAGGGGCACAGATACGCAGTATTTT. The encoded protein is CSVAPRGTDTQYF.